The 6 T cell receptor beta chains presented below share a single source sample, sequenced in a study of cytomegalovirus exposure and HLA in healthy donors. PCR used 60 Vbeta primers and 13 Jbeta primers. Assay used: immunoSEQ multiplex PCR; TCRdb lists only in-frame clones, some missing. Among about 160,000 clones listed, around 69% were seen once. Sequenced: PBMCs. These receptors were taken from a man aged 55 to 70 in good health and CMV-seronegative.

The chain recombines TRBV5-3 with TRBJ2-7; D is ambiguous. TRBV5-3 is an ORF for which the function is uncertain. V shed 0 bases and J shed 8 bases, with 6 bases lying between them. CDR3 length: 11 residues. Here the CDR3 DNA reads TGTGCCAGAAGCTTGGTAGAGAAGCAGTACTTC. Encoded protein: CARSLVEKQYF.

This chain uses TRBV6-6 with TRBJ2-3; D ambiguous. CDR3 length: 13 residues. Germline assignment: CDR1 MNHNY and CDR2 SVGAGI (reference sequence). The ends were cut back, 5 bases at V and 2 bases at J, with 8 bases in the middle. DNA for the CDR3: TGTGCCAGCAGTAGATCCTACACAGATACGCAGTATTTT. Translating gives CASSRSYTDTQYF.

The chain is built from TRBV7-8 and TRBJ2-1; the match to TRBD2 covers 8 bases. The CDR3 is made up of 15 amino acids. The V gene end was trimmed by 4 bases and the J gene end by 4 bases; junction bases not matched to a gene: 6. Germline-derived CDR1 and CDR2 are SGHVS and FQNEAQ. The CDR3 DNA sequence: TGTGCCAGCAGCTCCTCAGCGGGAGTGTACAATGAGCAGTTCTTC. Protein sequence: CASSSSAGVYNEQFF.

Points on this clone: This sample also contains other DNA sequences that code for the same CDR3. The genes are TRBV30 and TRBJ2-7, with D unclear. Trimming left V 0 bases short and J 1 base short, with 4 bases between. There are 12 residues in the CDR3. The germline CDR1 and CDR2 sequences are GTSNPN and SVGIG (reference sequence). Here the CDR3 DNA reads TGTGCCTGGAGTGTGAGTTCCTACGAGCAGTACTTC. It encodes CAWSVSSYEQYF. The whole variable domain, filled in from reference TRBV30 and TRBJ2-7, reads SQTIHQWPATLVQPVGSPLSLECTVEGTSNPNLYWYRQAAGRGLQLLFYSVGIGQISSEVPQNLSASRPQDRQFILSSKKLLLSDSGFYLCAWSVSSYEQYFGPGTRLTVT.

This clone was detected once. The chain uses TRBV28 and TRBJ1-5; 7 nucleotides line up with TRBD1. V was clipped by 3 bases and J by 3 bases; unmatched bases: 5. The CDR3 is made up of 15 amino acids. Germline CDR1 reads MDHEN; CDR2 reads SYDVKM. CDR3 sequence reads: CASSFLQGFNQPQHF. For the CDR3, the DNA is TGTGCCAGCAGTTTCCTACAGGGGTTCAATCAGCCCCAGCATTTT. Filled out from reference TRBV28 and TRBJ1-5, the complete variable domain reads DVKVTQSSRYLVKRTGEKVFLECVQDMDHENMFWYRQDPGLGLRLIYFSYDVKMKEKGDIPEGYSVSREKKERFSLILESASTNQTSMYLCASSFLQGFNQPQHFGDGTRLSIL.

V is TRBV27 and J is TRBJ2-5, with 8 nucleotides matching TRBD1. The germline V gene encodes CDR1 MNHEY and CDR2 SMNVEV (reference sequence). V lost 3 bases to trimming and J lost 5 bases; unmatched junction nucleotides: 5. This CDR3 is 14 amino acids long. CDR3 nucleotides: TGTGCCAGCAGTTTCTCAGGGGGCGGGGAGACCCAGTACTTC. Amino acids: CASSFSGGGETQYF.